This is a list of T cell receptor beta chains from one sample in a study of cytomegalovirus exposure and HLA in healthy donors. Clones were sequenced by immunoSEQ multiplex PCR, and TCRdb holds only the in-frame ones, with some missing. This sample yields approximately 150,000 clones, of which approximately 85% are seen a single time; about 10% belongs to the top ten. Sequenced input: PBMCs. These receptor sequences come from a man aged 50-60 years in good health and CMV-seropositive. The CDR3 runs from the conserved cysteine through the conserved F or W. Fields, in order: CDR3 protein, clone size, V gene. The listing skips clone size in some rows; elsewhere it reads once, few, many or a size class.

CATFTGGNYGYTF | few | TRBV27
CASSVGLNTGELFF | - | TRBV9
CASTQLWLGNTGELFF | - | TRBV27
CASSTEGGGGGANVLTF | few | TRBV9
CASTKYRGHLNEANYGYTF | - | TRBV28
CASSKGWAEQFF | - | TRBV2
CASSQGPTGTYYGYTF | - | TRBV4-3
CASSLLNRGSYGYTF | - | TRBV5-4
CASSFRAYQEAQYF | - | TRBV5-4
CTSSNGGNAYTF | - | TRBV29-1
CASDLEASNTGELFF | - | TRBV2
CASSYEGAYEQYF | - | TRBV6-5
CASSSLGQGARDTQYF | - | TRBV5-4
CASGTPNYGYTF | - | TRBV9
CASSGGPAPDTQYF | - | TRBV9
CASSIGAGPTEAFF | - | TRBV19
CASSHDISGGAREQYF | - | TRBV4-2